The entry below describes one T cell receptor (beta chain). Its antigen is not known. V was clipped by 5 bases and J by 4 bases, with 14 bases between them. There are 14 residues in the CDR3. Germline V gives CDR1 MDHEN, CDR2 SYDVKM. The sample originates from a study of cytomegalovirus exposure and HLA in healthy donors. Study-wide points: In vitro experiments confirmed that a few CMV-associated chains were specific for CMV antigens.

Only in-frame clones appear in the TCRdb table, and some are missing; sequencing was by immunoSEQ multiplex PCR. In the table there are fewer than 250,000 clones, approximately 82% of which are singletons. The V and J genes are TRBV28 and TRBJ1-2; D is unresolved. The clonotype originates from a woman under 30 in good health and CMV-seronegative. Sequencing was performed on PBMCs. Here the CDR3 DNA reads TGTGCCAGCAGTCCCGCGCAGCCGCTCTATGGCTACACCTTC. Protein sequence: CASSPAQPLYGYTF.